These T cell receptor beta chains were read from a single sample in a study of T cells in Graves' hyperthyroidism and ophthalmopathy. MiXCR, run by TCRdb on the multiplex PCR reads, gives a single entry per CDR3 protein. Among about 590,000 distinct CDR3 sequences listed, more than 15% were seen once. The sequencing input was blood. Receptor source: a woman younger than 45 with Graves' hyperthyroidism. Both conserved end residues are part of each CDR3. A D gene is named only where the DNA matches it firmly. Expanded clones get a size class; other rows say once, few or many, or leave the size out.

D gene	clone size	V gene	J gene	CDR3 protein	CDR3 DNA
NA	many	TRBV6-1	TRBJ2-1	CASSEPTGRPYIEQFF	TGTGCCAGCAGTGAACCCACCGGACGTCCGTACATTGAGCAGTTCTTC
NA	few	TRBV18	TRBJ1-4	CASSPYRDPNVEKLFF	TGTGCCAGCTCACCCTACCGGGATCCGAACGTCGAAAAACTGTTTTTT
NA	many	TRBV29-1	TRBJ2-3	CSVEAGTYRTDTQYF	TGCAGCGTTGAAGCCGGGACATACCGCACAGATACGCAGTATTTT
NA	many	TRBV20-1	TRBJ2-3	CSATAGTDTQYF	TGCAGTGCTACCGCGGGCACAGATACGCAGTATTTT
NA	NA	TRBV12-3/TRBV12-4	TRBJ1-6	CASSIGTLGGNSPLHF	TGTGCCAGCAGTATCGGGACCTTGGGGGGGAATTCACCCCTCCACTTT
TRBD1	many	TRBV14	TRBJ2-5	CASSQGGQGQETQYF	TGTGCCAGCAGCCAAGGGGGACAGGGCCAGGAGACCCAGTACTTC
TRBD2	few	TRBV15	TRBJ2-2	CATSSTASGTYTGELFF	TGTGCCACCAGCAGCACCGCTAGCGGGACCTACACCGGGGAGCTGTTTTTT
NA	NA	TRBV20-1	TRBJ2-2	CSARVGEYNGELFF	TGCAGTGCTAGAGTCGGGGAGTATAACGGGGAGCTGTTTTTT
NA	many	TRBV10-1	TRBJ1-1	CASSEMVNTEAFF	TGCGCCAGCAGTGAAATGGTGAACACTGAAGCTTTCTTT
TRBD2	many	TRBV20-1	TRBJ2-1	CSAVSGTNNEQFF	TGCAGTGCCGTTAGCGGGACCAACAATGAGCAGTTCTTC
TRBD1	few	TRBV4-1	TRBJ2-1	CASSQTGGPLYEQFF	TGCGCCAGCAGCCAAACAGGGGGGCCGTTATATGAGCAGTTCTTC
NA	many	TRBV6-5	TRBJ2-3	CASSYSSFRTDTQYF	TGTGCCAGCAGTTACTCGAGTTTCCGCACAGATACGCAGTATTTT
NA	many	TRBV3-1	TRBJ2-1	CASRSQYNEQFF	TGTGCCAGCAGGTCACAGTACAATGAGCAGTTCTTC
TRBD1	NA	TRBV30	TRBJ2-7	CAWRRQGTYEQYF	TGTGCCTGGAGGAGACAGGGCACCTACGAGCAGTACTTC
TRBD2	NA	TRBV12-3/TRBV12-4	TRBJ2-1	CASSPTTSGRASEQFF	TGTGCCAGCAGTCCCACGACTAGCGGGAGGGCCTCTGAGCAGTTCTTC
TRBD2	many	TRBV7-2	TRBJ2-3	CASSLVASGRYEEDTQYF	TGTGCCAGCAGCTTAGTGGCTAGCGGGAGGTACGAAGAAGATACGCAGTATTTT
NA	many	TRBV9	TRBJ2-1	CASSVEGLDEQFF	TGTGCCAGCAGCGTAGAGGGGCTGGATGAGCAGTTCTTC
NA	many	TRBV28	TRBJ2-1	CASSLPGASYNEQFF	TGTGCCAGCAGCCTCCCAGGGGCGTCTTACAATGAGCAGTTCTTC
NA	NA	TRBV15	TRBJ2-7	CATTLGSSYEQYF	NA
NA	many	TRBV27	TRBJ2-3	CASSSPTGSTDTQYF	TGTGCCAGCAGTTCCCCGACAGGAAGCACAGATACGCAGTATTTT
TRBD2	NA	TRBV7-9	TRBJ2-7	CASSVSGRGLDEQYF	TGTGCCAGCAGCGTTAGCGGGAGAGGGCTCGACGAGCAGTACTTC
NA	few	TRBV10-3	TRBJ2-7	CATQGEGPSEQYF	TGTGCCACCCAGGGGGAGGGACCCAGCGAGCAGTACTTC
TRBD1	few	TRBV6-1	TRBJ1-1	CASARQGRVTEAFF	TGTGCCAGCGCAAGACAGGGGAGAGTGACTGAAGCTTTCTTT
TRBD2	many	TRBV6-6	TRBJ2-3	CASSYSGLAGDDTQYF	TGTGCCAGCAGTTACTCTGGACTAGCGGGAGACGATACGCAGTATTTT